This TCR beta chain emerged from a study of blood T cell repertoires in COVID-19. Across the whole study: Whether acute or convalescent, the COVID-19 samples came from the United States, Italy and Spain. PBMCs, B-cell-depleted T cells, or T cells were the source of the cDNA or gDNA that made up the material.

The authors' processing: Amplification from reference gene primers served as the basis for estimated nucleated cell counts. Assay used: immunoSEQ multiplex PCR; TCRdb lists only in-frame clones, some missing. The V and J calls and clone size are taken from that table; D and trimming were inferred from the DNA. Here the sample spans about 330,000 clones, about 91% being singletons. Seattle enrolled patients during active infection and tracked them longitudinally. CDR1 and CDR2 (germline): SGHAT, FQNNGV. This CDR3 spans 14 amino acids. V was pared by 2 bases and J by 4 bases, with 4 bases of the junction left unmatched.

The sequence was collected from a man younger than 40 with COVID-19, enrolled during active disease. The sample taken for sequencing was peripheral blood. The chain employs TRBV11-2 and TRBJ1-2; 7 bases align to TRBD1. The CDR3 nucleotides are TGTGCCAGCAGCTTATTGACAGGGTCCTATGGCTACACCTTC. Translation: CASSLLTGSYGYTF.